The 20 T cell receptor beta chains below all came from one sample that was sequenced in a study of lymphopenia after photon versus proton radiotherapy. Produced via immunoSEQ multiplex PCR; TCRdb's table is partial and in-frame only. The top ten clones hold around 20% of a sample with around 26,000 clones, roughly 80% of them seen once. The sequenced sample was peripheral blood, obtained from a patient treated with proton-based radiotherapy. Receptors were obtained from a woman in her 70s with pancreatic cancer.

V and J are TRBV28 and TRBJ1-3, with no clear D. CDR1 and CDR2 from the germline V gene are MDHEN and SYDVKM. This CDR3 is built from 11 residues. V was shortened by 8 bases and J by 4 bases, with 6 bases between the two germline ends. CDR3 in DNA: TGTGCCAGCTCAGCCGGAAACACCATATATTTT. Encoded protein: CASSAGNTIYF. The full variable domain, rest sourced from reference TRBV28 and TRBJ1-3, is DVKVTQSSRYLVKRTGEKVFLECVQDMDHENMFWYRQDPGLGLRLIYFSYDVKMKEKGDIPEGYSVSREKKERFSLILESASTNQTSMYLCASSAGNTIYFGEGSWLTVV.

In DNA form, the CDR3 reads TGTGCCAGCAGCTTGTCGCCGACTAGCGGGGGCTACGAGCAGTACTTC. Translating gives CASSLSPTSGGYEQYF. The chain couples TRBV5-4 to TRBJ2-7; 12 positions match TRBD2. CDR3 size: 16 residues. V shed 1 base and J 3 bases; nucleotides not matched to a gene: 5. The germline CDR1 and CDR2 sequences are SGHNT and YYREEE (reference sequence). Looking up the rest from reference TRBV5-4 and TRBJ2-7 gives the full variable domain: ETGVTQSPTHLIKTRGQQVTLRCSSQSGHNTVSWYQQALGQGPQFIFQYYREEENGRGNFPPRFSGLQFPNYSSELNVNALELDDSALYLCASSLSPTSGGYEQYFGPGTRLTVT.

The J gene is TRBJ2-2, the V gene TRBV28; TRBD2 aligns across 7 bases. The V gene end was trimmed by 1 base and the J gene end by 0 bases; junction bases not matched to a gene: 8. This CDR3 spans 18 amino acids. Per the germline V gene, CDR1 is MDHEN and CDR2 is SYDVKM. Written as DNA, the CDR3 is TGTGCCAGCAGTTTATTGGCTAGCGGCAGACCGAACACCGGGGAGCTGTTTTTT. Translating it yields CASSLLASGRPNTGELFF.

This chain joins TRBV25-1 and TRBJ1-2; 10 positions match TRBD1. V lost 6 bases and J lost 4; bases outside the gene matches: 8. The CDR3 has 15 amino acids. The V gene's germline CDR1 is MGHDK and CDR2 SYGVNS. Here the CDR3 reads CASRAETGGLYGYTF. Written as DNA, the CDR3 is TGTGCCAGCAGAGCCGAGACAGGGGGCCTCTATGGCTACACCTTC.

This rearrangement joins TRBV2 to TRBJ1-3, with 7 bases identical to TRBD1. Germline CDR1 SNHLY, CDR2 FYNNEI. Trimming at V came to 6 bases and at J to 2 bases, leaving 1 base not matched to a gene. There are 13 residues in the CDR3. This CDR3 is CASRGGAGNTIYF. Here the CDR3 DNA reads TGTGCCAGCAGAGGGGGCGCTGGAAACACCATATATTTT.

The CDR3 is CSAWNSDTQYF. CDR3 nucleotide sequence: TGCAGTGCTTGGAATTCAGATACGCAGTATTTT. The V gene is TRBV20-1, the J gene TRBJ2-3; D is unclear. Trimming cost V 5 bases and J 4 bases, with 7 bases left between them. Germline V lookup: CDR1 DFQATT, CDR2 SNEGSKA (reference sequence). The CDR3 is 11 amino acids.

In this sample, this clone is medium-sized. The gene calls are TRBV4-3 and TRBJ1-2; a weak D match, TRBD1 (6 bases). V was trimmed by 0 bases and J by 4 bases, leaving 18 bases between them. The CDR3 length is 17 residues. In germline, CDR1 is LGHNA, CDR2 YSLEER. The CDR3 region has the DNA TGCGCCAGCAGCCAAGACAGGGTTAAAGGGGGAACCTATGGCTACACCTTC. Translation: CASSQDRVKGGTYGYTF.

This clone was seen a handful of times. The chain has TRBV29-1 and TRBJ2-7, with D perhaps TRBD2 (5 bases). V gave up 7 bases and J gave up 0 bases, with 16 bases separating them. This CDR3 spans 14 amino acids. Germline V gives CDR1 SQVTM, CDR2 ANQGSEA. As DNA, the CDR3 is TGCAGCGCTCAATCCGGACTCTTCTCCTACGAGCAGTACTTC. It yields the protein CSAQSGLFSYEQYF.

The genes are TRBV19 and TRBJ2-2; 7 bases fit TRBD2. Per germline, CDR1 LNHDA and CDR2 SQIVND (reference sequence). The CDR3 contains 15 residues. V lost 5 bases to trimming and J lost 4 bases; unmatched junction nucleotides: 7. CDR3 in DNA: TGTGCCAGTAGTTGGGGGGGAATGGGCACCGGGGAGCTGTTTTTT. Its translation is CASSWGGMGTGELFF.

The chain couples TRBV5-1 to TRBJ2-1; possibly TRBD2 for D (5 bases). Trimming pared 6 bases from V and 0 bases from J, leaving 13 bases between. The CDR3 loop spans 15 amino acids. Germline V CDR1 and CDR2: SGHRS, YFSETQ. CDR3: CASKEADPSYNEQFF. Written as DNA, the CDR3 is TGCGCCAGCAAAGAAGCGGATCCCTCCTACAATGAGCAGTTCTTC.

The gene calls are TRBV5-4 and TRBJ2-5; TRBD1 matches 12 bases. Germline V gene lookup returns CDR1 SGHNT and CDR2 YYREEE (reference sequence). J gave up 9 bases and V 4 bases, and 13 bases lay outside the gene matches. The CDR3 spans 16 residues. CDR3 DNA sequence: TGTGCCAGCAGCGCCTCCGGGACAGGGGGCCCCACTCCCCAGTACTTC. The encoded protein is CASSASGTGGPTPQYF.

The V and J genes are TRBV18 and TRBJ1-2, with D maybe TRBD1 (5 bases). Germline CDR1 reads KGHSH; CDR2 reads LQKENI. The V end was cut by 6 bases, the J end by 7 bases, with 18 bases between. This CDR3 is built from 14 residues. This chain's CDR3 is CASSSTGLRGGYTF. The CDR3 DNA follows: TGTGCCAGCTCTTCAACGGGACTGCGAGGTGGCTACACCTTC.

J is TRBJ2-7 and V is TRBV28; D is possibly TRBD2 (5 bases). V dropped 3 bases and J dropped 3 bases, with 21 bases sitting between them. Germline-derived CDR1 and CDR2 are MDHEN and SYDVKM. The CDR3 has 17 residues. In DNA form, the CDR3 reads TGTGCCAGCAGTTTGTCGAGTCTCACTAGATCTTACTACGAGCAGTACTTC. Its translation is CASSLSSLTRSYYEQYF.

This chain connects TRBV25-1 to TRBJ1-2; 7 positions match TRBD1. V dropped 5 bases and J dropped 7; count of bases not matched to a gene: 16. This CDR3 spans 16 amino acids. Germline V CDR1 and CDR2: MGHDK, SYGVNS. CDR3 region: CASSTTTGSALGGYTF. The CDR3 nucleotides are TGTGCCAGCAGTACAACGACAGGGTCGGCTCTTGGTGGCTACACCTTC.

The gene calls are TRBV5-4 and TRBJ2-7; D remains ambiguous. CDR1 and CDR2 (germline): SGHNT, YYREEE (reference sequence). This CDR3 region has 13 residues. The V and J ends lost 0 bases and 0 bases respectively, with 4 bases between them. The CDR3 region has the DNA TGTGCCAGCAGCTTGGAGAGCTCCTACGAGCAGTACTTC. This translates into CASSLESSYEQYF.

The chain links TRBV15 to TRBJ1-1; D uncertain. Per the germline V gene, CDR1 is LNHNV and CDR2 is YYDKDF (reference sequence). CDR3 length equals 15 residues. Between the trimmed V and J ends, which lost 0 bases and 1 base, there was a span of 9 bases. This CDR3 reads CATSREDLSNTEAFF. The DNA for the CDR3 is TGTGCCACCAGCAGAGAGGATTTGTCGAACACTGAAGCTTTCTTT.

The J gene is TRBJ1-5, the V gene TRBV19, with TRBD1 matching 7 bases. Germline V gene lookup returns CDR1 LNHDA and CDR2 SQIVND (reference sequence). V trimming: 3 bases; J trimming: 5 bases; junction bases outside the gene matches: 1. The CDR3 contains 13 residues. The CDR3 DNA reads TGTGCCAGTAGTATCGACAGGGATCAGCCCCAGCATTTT. Amino acid sequence: CASSIDRDQPQHF.

This clone was detected only a few times. This chain connects TRBV18 to TRBJ1-3; 10 positions match TRBD1. The V gene end was trimmed by 4 bases and the J gene end by 1 base; junction bases not matched to a gene: 4. Germline V gene sequence: CDR1 KGHSH, CDR2 LQKENI. This CDR3 contains 16 residues. Written as DNA, the CDR3 is TGTGCCAGCTCACAAAGACAGGGGGCGTCTGGAAACACCATATATTTT. Protein sequence: CASSQRQGASGNTIYF.

The rearrangement uses TRBV28 and TRBJ2-2, with 9 bases that match TRBD2. J gave up 5 bases and V 6 bases, and 1 base lay outside the gene matches. The CDR3 loop spans 13 amino acids. In germline, CDR1 is MDHEN, CDR2 SYDVKM. This CDR3 reads CASRTSGTGELFF. The CDR3, as DNA: TGTGCCAGCAGAACTAGCGGGACCGGGGAGCTGTTTTTT.

V is TRBV5-1 and J is TRBJ1-5; TRBD1 agrees at 11 bases. Looked up from germline, CDR1 is SGHRS and CDR2 is YFSETQ. J gave up 7 bases and V 0 bases, and 3 bases lay outside the gene matches. CDR3 length: 15 residues. This CDR3 is CASSLGGTGGQPQHF. CDR3 nucleotide sequence: TGCGCCAGCAGCTTGGGCGGGACAGGGGGACAGCCCCAGCATTTT.